The rows below give T cell receptor beta chains drawn from one sample of a study of OX40 agonist ivuxolimab in advanced cancers. Assay: immunoSEQ multiplex PCR; the TCRdb copy retains only in-frame clones and omits some. The sample carries approximately 94,000 clones, around four fifths recorded once. The input for sequencing was CD4+ or CD8+ T cells sorted from blood, taken in a trial of the OX40 agonist ivuxolimab. The receptors were gathered from an adult with an advanced solid tumor such as melanoma, head and neck, liver or kidney cancer. Both conserved end residues are part of each CDR3. A D gene is named only where the DNA matches it firmly. For some rows the clone size is stated as once, few or many, or as a class when expanded; others skip it.

V: TRBV25-1; size: -; D: -; J: TRBJ1-1; DNA: TGTGCCAGCATCTTGAACACTGAAGCTTTCTTT; CDR3: CASILNTEAFF
V: TRBV20-1; size: -; D: -; J: TRBJ2-7; DNA: TGCAGTGCTAGTAATTACGAGCAGTACTTC; CDR3: CSASNYEQYF
V: TRBV28; size: -; D: -; J: TRBJ1-5; DNA: TGTGCCAGCAGTGCCTTTGGGGGGTATCAGCCCCAGCATTTT; CDR3: CASSAFGGYQPQHF
V: TRBV7-8; size: -; D: -; J: TRBJ1-3; DNA: TGTGCCAGCAGCTTAATGGGCCAGCAGGTCGGCAACACCATATATTTT; CDR3: CASSLMGQQVGNTIYF
V: TRBV19; size: -; D: -; J: TRBJ1-4; DNA: TGTGCCAGTAGTAGGGGTTCGGGGGCTAATGAAAAACTGTTTTTT; CDR3: CASSRGSGANEKLFF
V: TRBV6-1; size: -; D: -; J: TRBJ2-7; DNA: TGTGCCAGCAGTGACTCGGGAGCCTACGAGCAGTACTTC; CDR3: CASSDSGAYEQYF
V: TRBV18; size: -; D: -; J: TRBJ2-5; DNA: TGTGCCAGCTCACCACCGTCTAAGGAAGAGACCCAGTACTTC; CDR3: CASSPPSKEETQYF
V: TRBV5-1; size: -; D: TRBD1; J: TRBJ2-1; DNA: TGCGCCAGCAGTCAGGGGGCAGGTGAGCAGTTCTTC; CDR3: CASSQGAGEQFF
V: TRBV7-9; size: few; D: -; J: TRBJ1-2; DNA: TGTGCCAGCAGCTCTGGTCCGAACTATGGCTACACCTTC; CDR3: CASSSGPNYGYTF
V: TRBV30; size: -; D: -; J: TRBJ1-3; DNA: TGTGCCTGGAGAGGGGCCCAGGGCGCTTCTGGAAACACCATATATTTT; CDR3: CAWRGAQGASGNTIYF
V: TRBV19; size: -; D: -; J: TRBJ1-5; DNA: TGTGCCAGTAGTATCTGGGCAGGGCGGAACAAGAATCAGCCCCAGCATTTT; CDR3: CASSIWAGRNKNQPQHF
V: TRBV19; size: -; D: TRBD2; J: TRBJ2-3; DNA: TGTGCCAGCCAACTAGCGGGGGGAACAGATACGCAGTATTTT; CDR3: CASQLAGGTDTQYF
V: TRBV6-5; size: -; D: -; J: TRBJ1-2; DNA: TGTGCCAGCAGTTACACTTACACCGGAATAAACTATGGCTACACCTTC; CDR3: CASSYTYTGINYGYTF
V: TRBV7-7; size: -; D: -; J: TRBJ2-5; DNA: TGTGCCAGCAGCTTATGGGGGTCGAAAGAGACCCAGTACTTC; CDR3: CASSLWGSKETQYF
V: TRBV6-5; size: -; D: -; J: TRBJ1-3; DNA: TGTGCCAGCAGTTACTCCGCGTATGAGGTTGGAAACACCATATATTTT; CDR3: CASSYSAYEVGNTIYF
V: TRBV7-9; size: -; D: TRBD1; J: TRBJ1-2; DNA: TGTGCCAGCAGCTTAAACGCAGGGGGCGATGGCTACACCTTC; CDR3: CASSLNAGGDGYTF
V: TRBV6-6; size: -; D: TRBD1; J: TRBJ1-5; DNA: TGTGCCAGCAGTTGGGGACAGACCCAGCATTTT; CDR3: CASSWGQTQHF
V: TRBV19; size: -; D: -; J: TRBJ1-4; DNA: TGTGCCAGTAGTATTGGTCGCGGGGGCTCCGCAACTAATGAAAAACTGTTTTTT; CDR3: CASSIGRGGSATNEKLFF
V: TRBV19; size: -; D: TRBD1; J: TRBJ1-5; DNA: TGTGCCAGTACCTACAACAGGGGTGGCAATCAGCCCCAGCATTTT; CDR3: CASTYNRGGNQPQHF
V: TRBV5-4; size: -; D: -; J: TRBJ1-2; DNA: TGTGCCAGCAGCCCCCGGTTCGGGGGAGGCTACACCTTC; CDR3: CASSPRFGGGYTF
V: TRBV7-9; size: once; D: -; J: TRBJ1-6; DNA: TGTGCCAGCAGCTCCCGGGACCTGGGGAATTCACCCCTCCACTTT; CDR3: CASSSRDLGNSPLHF
V: TRBV6-6; size: -; D: -; J: TRBJ1-1; DNA: TGTGCCAGCAGGTATACACAGGGAGACACTGAAGCTTTCTTT; CDR3: CASRYTQGDTEAFF
V: TRBV5-6; size: -; D: -; J: TRBJ1-5; DNA: TGTGCCAGCAGCTTGATTAGAGGGGCTGAGGGGAGCAATCAGCCCCAGCATTTT; CDR3: CASSLIRGAEGSNQPQHF
V: TRBV19; size: -; D: -; J: TRBJ1-4; DNA: TGTGCCAGTAGTATGGAGGGCGTCTGGGAAAAACTGTTTTTT; CDR3: CASSMEGVWEKLFF
V: TRBV10-1; size: -; D: -; J: TRBJ1-1; DNA: TGCGCCAGCAGTGATTCAGGACTGAACACTGAAGCTTTCTTT; CDR3: CASSDSGLNTEAFF
V: TRBV7-2; size: -; D: TRBD2; J: TRBJ2-1; DNA: TGTGCCAGCAGCTTATGGGAGGGTGAGCAGTTCTTC; CDR3: CASSLWEGEQFF
V: TRBV7-2; size: -; D: -; J: TRBJ1-5; DNA: TGTGCCAGCAGCTTAGTGCTTTCTGGCAATCAGCCCCAGCATTTT; CDR3: CASSLVLSGNQPQHF
V: TRBV23-1; size: -; D: -; J: TRBJ1-3; DNA: TGCGCCAGCAGCCATTCACCATCCTACTCAGATGTCCACTCTGGAAACACCATATATTTT; CDR3: CASSHSPSYSDVHSGNTIYF
V: TRBV28; size: -; D: TRBD2; J: TRBJ2-3; DNA: TGTGCCAGCAGTCTGGACAGGGGACTAGCGGGGGGCACAGATACGCAGTATTTT; CDR3: CASSLDRGLAGGTDTQYF
V: TRBV7-2; size: -; D: TRBD1; J: TRBJ1-6; DNA: TGTGCCAGCAGCTCGTGGGGACAGGGATCTTCACCCCTCCACTTT; CDR3: CASSSWGQGSSPLHF
V: TRBV4-2; size: -; D: TRBD1; J: TRBJ1-2; DNA: TGTGCCAGCAGCCAAGATTGGGACAGAGAAACCTATGGCTACACCTTC; CDR3: CASSQDWDRETYGYTF
V: TRBV7-9; size: -; D: -; J: TRBJ2-7; DNA: TGTGCCAGCAGCTTGTCGAGTAGCGAAACCTACGAGCAGTACTTC; CDR3: CASSLSSSETYEQYF
V: TRBV5-6; size: -; D: -; J: TRBJ1-1; DNA: TGTGCCAGCAGCTTGTGGCGGGGGGTGGCTGAAGCTTTCTTT; CDR3: CASSLWRGVAEAFF
V: TRBV5-1; size: once; D: TRBD1; J: TRBJ1-1; DNA: TGCGCCAGCAGCCCTAGACAGGGGAGGGAGACTGAAGCTTTCTTT; CDR3: CASSPRQGRETEAFF
V: TRBV7-9; size: -; D: -; J: TRBJ1-5; DNA: TGTGCCAGCAGCTTATCGCAGGGCTCTCAGCCCCAGCATTTT; CDR3: CASSLSQGSQPQHF
V: TRBV10-1; size: few; D: TRBD2; J: TRBJ2-3; DNA: TGCGCCAGCAGTGATAGCGGGGGTTCAGATACGCAGTATTTT; CDR3: CASSDSGGSDTQYF
V: TRBV6-1; size: -; D: -; J: TRBJ1-2; DNA: TGTGCCAGCAGGCCTCGGGCAGATCCTAACTATGGCTACACCTTC; CDR3: CASRPRADPNYGYTF
V: TRBV7-2; size: -; D: -; J: TRBJ1-2; DNA: TGTGCCAGCAGCTTAACCGTTGCGGGTAGGATCTATGGCTACACCTTC; CDR3: CASSLTVAGRIYGYTF
V: TRBV6-5; size: -; D: -; J: TRBJ1-1; DNA: TGTGCCAGCAGTTACGTCAGGAGGGGGAACACTGAAGCTTTCTTT; CDR3: CASSYVRRGNTEAFF
V: TRBV4-1; size: -; D: -; J: TRBJ2-2; DNA: TGCGCCAGCAGCCTATATTCTCAGAACACCGGGGAGCTGTTTTTT; CDR3: CASSLYSQNTGELFF
V: TRBV27; size: -; D: -; J: TRBJ1-5; DNA: TGTGCCAGCAGTTTAGGAGTGAATAGCAATCAGCCCCAGCATTTT; CDR3: CASSLGVNSNQPQHF
V: TRBV11-2; size: -; D: TRBD1; J: TRBJ2-1; DNA: TGTGCCAGCAGCTCGACAGGGGGCGCTAAGGGGAATGAGCAGTTCTTC; CDR3: CASSSTGGAKGNEQFF
V: TRBV5-1; size: -; D: -; J: TRBJ1-2; DNA: TGTGCCAGCAGCTTCGGAAGCTTCAAGGGGGGCTACACCTTC; CDR3: CASSFGSFKGGYTF
V: TRBV6-5; size: -; D: -; J: TRBJ1-2; DNA: TGTGCCAGCAGTTATTCGTGGGGGGCTTATGGCTACACCTTC; CDR3: CASSYSWGAYGYTF
V: TRBV7-8; size: once; D: TRBD2; J: TRBJ2-3; DNA: TGTGCCAGCAGCTTACCCCGGGGGGAGGGAAATACGCAGTATTTT; CDR3: CASSLPRGEGNTQYF
V: TRBV10-3; size: -; D: -; J: TRBJ1-6; DNA: TGTGCCATCAGAGCCGGCAGCAGCAATTCACCCCTCCACTTT; CDR3: CAIRAGSSNSPLHF
V: TRBV7-3; size: -; D: TRBD1; J: TRBJ1-1; DNA: TGTGCCAGCAGCCGACAGGGGTTGGGAAACACTGAAGCTTTCTTT; CDR3: CASSRQGLGNTEAFF
V: TRBV4-2; size: few; D: TRBD2; J: TRBJ2-7; DNA: TGTGCCAGCAGCCATATAGCGGGGGACGTCTTCGAGCAGTACTTC; CDR3: CASSHIAGDVFEQYF
V: TRBV5-1; size: -; D: TRBD1; J: TRBJ2-3; DNA: TGCGCCAGCAGCTTACAGGGGGCGCGCACAGATACGCAGTATTTT; CDR3: CASSLQGARTDTQYF
V: TRBV7-9; size: -; D: -; J: TRBJ1-1; DNA: TGTGCCAGCAGTTCCGGACGGATGAACACTGAAGCTTTCTTT; CDR3: CASSSGRMNTEAFF
V: TRBV25-1; size: -; D: -; J: TRBJ2-5; DNA: TGTGCCAGCAGTGAAGGGGGCTACTCCCAAGAGACCCAGTACTTC; CDR3: CASSEGGYSQETQYF
V: TRBV19; size: -; D: TRBD1; J: TRBJ1-1; DNA: TGTGCCAGTAGTATCCTCCGGGGGGAACAGGGGGCCGCTGAAGCTTTCTTT; CDR3: CASSILRGEQGAAEAFF
V: TRBV7-6; size: -; D: -; J: TRBJ1-6; DNA: TGTGCCAGCAGCTCCAGCGGAGGGAGTGGTAATTCACCCCTCCACTTT; CDR3: CASSSSGGSGNSPLHF
V: TRBV30; size: few; D: TRBD1; J: TRBJ1-3; DNA: TGTGCCTGGGGACAGGGTGGAAACACCATATATTTT; CDR3: CAWGQGGNTIYF
V: TRBV5-1; size: -; D: -; J: TRBJ2-7; DNA: TGCGCCAGCAGCTTAGCGACAGGTTACGGTGTGGAGCAGTACTTC; CDR3: CASSLATGYGVEQYF
V: TRBV18; size: -; D: -; J: TRBJ1-2; DNA: TGTGCCAGCTCACCGGCGGATGGGAGCTATGGCTACACCTTC; CDR3: CASSPADGSYGYTF